The next 26 T cell receptor beta chains were all read from a single sample in a study of blood T cell repertoires in COVID-19. Libraries were prepared by immunoSEQ multiplex PCR; TCRdb keeps only in-frame clonotypes and omits some of them. The sample holds 80,000 to 100,000 clones, 90% to 95% seen once. The sequenced sample was peripheral blood. All receptors derive from a human donor with active COVID-19. The donor label of this sample is uncertain.

The chain couples TRBV6-4 to TRBJ1-6; possibly TRBD1 for D (5 bases). This CDR3 comprises 14 residues. Germline V gene lookup returns CDR1 MRHNA and CDR2 SNTAGT. V lost 3 bases and J 7 bases, leaving 10 bases between the germline ends. The CDR3, as DNA: TGTGCCAGCAGTGATTCAGGGCCCAATTCACCCCTCCACTTT. Amino acids: CASSDSGPNSPLHF.

This clone was detected only once. The J gene is TRBJ2-7, the V gene TRBV5-4; D might be TRBD2 (7 bases). Germline lookup yields CDR1 SGHNT and CDR2 YYREEE (reference sequence). Trimming shortened V by 2 bases and J by 5 bases, and 14 bases separated the two germline ends. The CDR3 has 14 residues. In DNA form, the CDR3 reads TGTGCCAGCAGCTTTAGGGGGGGTTGGGACGAGCAGTACTTC. Protein sequence: CASSFRGGWDEQYF. The full variable domain, rest sourced from reference TRBV5-4 and TRBJ2-7, is ETGVTQSPTHLIKTRGQQVTLRCSSQSGHNTVSWYQQALGQGPQFIFQYYREEENGRGNFPPRFSGLQFPNYSSELNVNALELDDSALYLCASSFRGGWDEQYFGPGTRLTVT.

This clone was recorded only once. This sequence joins TRBV5-6 and TRBJ1-5; a weak D match, TRBD1 (6 bases). This CDR3 contains 14 residues. Per germline, CDR1 SGHDT and CDR2 YYEEEE. V lost 3 bases and J 7 bases, leaving 14 bases between the germline ends. This chain's CDR3 is CASSSRGGEQPQHF. CDR3 sequence (DNA): TGTGCCAGCAGCTCCCGAGGGGGAGAACAGCCCCAGCATTTT.

The chain combines TRBV4-1 with TRBJ1-4; D is unresolved. Germline loops: CDR1 MGHRA, CDR2 YSYEKL. V lost 4 bases, J lost 4 bases, and 16 bases lay in between. The CDR3 sequence is 16 residues long. The CDR3 DNA sequence: TGCGCCAGCAGCCGGAAAGAGGCTCTATATAATGAAAAACTGTTTTTT. Translation gives CASSRKEALYNEKLFF.

V and J are TRBV28 and TRBJ1-4; no clear D. Trimming cost V 6 bases and J 8 bases, with 16 bases left between them. The germline CDR1 and CDR2 sequences are MDHEN and SYDVKM. The CDR3 sequence is 14 residues long. Here the CDR3 reads CASSPTRSNEKLFF. CDR3 nucleotide sequence: TGTGCCAGCAGCCCCACCAGGTCCAACGAAAAACTGTTTTTT.

The chain employs TRBV7-6 and TRBJ2-7, with 7 positions matching TRBD2. The CDR3 runs to 16 residues. CDR1 is SGHVS, CDR2 FNYEAQ, per germline. The trim removed 5 bases at V and 3 bases at J, leaving 13 bases unmatched. The CDR3, as DNA: TGTGCCAGCAGCGCACCTCTAGCGGACGAAAACTACGAGCAGTACTTC. Translation gives CASSAPLADENYEQYF.

The gene calls are TRBV21-1 and TRBJ2-7; TRBD2 is the table's D call and was not checked against the DNA. TRBV21-1 is an annotated pseudogene. CDR3 size: 13 residues. CDR3 region: CASTLREADEQYF. The CDR3 DNA is TGTGCCAGCACACTCAGGGAGGCGGACGAGCAGTACTTC.

This clone was recorded only once. This rearrangement joins TRBV18 to TRBJ1-1; D possibly corresponds to TRBD1 (5 bases). Deletions cut 6 bases from V and 3 bases from J, with 11 bases between. The germline CDR1 and CDR2 sequences are KGHSH and LQKENI. CDR3 length: 13 residues. The CDR3 sequence: CASSTGGDTEAFF. DNA for the CDR3: TGTGCCAGCTCCACTGGAGGGGACACTGAAGCTTTCTTT. The whole variable domain, filled in from reference TRBV18 and TRBJ1-1, reads NAGVMQNPRHLVRRRGQEARLRCSPMKGHSHVYWYRQLPEEGLKFMVYLQKENIIDESGMPKERFSAEFPKEGPSILRIQQVVRGDSAAYFCASSTGGDTEAFFGQGTRLTVV.

The chain carries TRBV9 and TRBJ2-1, with D perhaps matching TRBD2 (6 bases). The CDR3 is 14 residues long. V shed 2 bases and J shed 6 bases, with 12 bases lying between them. The germline CDR1 and CDR2 sequences are SGDLS and YYNGEE. The CDR3 region is CASSVGQGGNEQFF. CDR3 nucleotides: TGTGCCAGCAGCGTGGGTCAGGGAGGCAATGAGCAGTTCTTC.

This rearrangement joins TRBV7-9 to TRBJ2-3; D possibly corresponds to TRBD2 (5 bases). This CDR3 is built from 16 residues. V shed 4 bases and J shed 4 bases, with 18 bases lying between them. Germline CDR1 is SEHNR and CDR2 is FQNEAQ (reference sequence). The CDR3 DNA follows: TGTGCCAGCAGCTCCGGACTCGGACGAGAATCAGATACGCAGTATTTT. Translated: CASSSGLGRESDTQYF.

Here the CDR3 DNA reads TGTGCCAGCAGTTTGGGGCGGGGCCCTTCCTACGAGCAGTACTTC. It yields the protein CASSLGRGPSYEQYF. The chain has TRBV27 and TRBJ2-7; a possible D gene is TRBD2 (6 bases). Per the germline V gene, CDR1 is MNHEY and CDR2 is SMNVEV (reference sequence). The CDR3 contains 15 residues. V lost 3 bases, J lost 1 base, and 13 bases lay in between.

This chain connects TRBV9 to TRBJ2-3; D is perhaps TRBD1 (5 bases). Germline assignment: CDR1 SGDLS and CDR2 YYNGEE. This CDR3 has 17 residues. Deletions cut 0 bases from V and 0 bases from J, with 14 bases between. This CDR3 reads CASSVAAGRPSTDTQYF. The CDR3 bases are TGTGCCAGCAGCGTAGCCGCAGGGCGACCTAGCACAGATACGCAGTATTTT. Using reference TRBV9 and TRBJ2-3 for the parts outside the CDR3, the full variable domain is DSGVTQTPKHLITATGQRVTLRCSPRSGDLSVYWYQQSLDQGLQFLIQYYNGEERAKGNILERFSAQQFPDLHSELNLSSLELGDSALYFCASSVAAGRPSTDTQYFGPGTRLTVL.

V usage is TRBV5-5 and J usage is TRBJ1-3; 8 nucleotides match TRBD1. Germline trimming cut 2 bases from V and 0 bases from J; bases unmatched to any gene: 4. The CDR3 consists of 16 residues. The germline CDR1 and CDR2 sequences are SGHKS and YYEKEE (reference sequence). Here the CDR3 reads CASSLGDRSSGNTIYF. The CDR3 DNA reads as TGTGCCAGCAGCTTAGGGGACAGGAGCTCTGGAAACACCATATATTTT.

The rearrangement uses TRBV11-1 and TRBJ1-5; the D is unclear. This CDR3 contains 16 residues. Trimming pared 1 base from V and 5 bases from J, leaving 15 bases between. CDR1 is SGHAT, CDR2 FQDESV, per germline (reference sequence). This chain's CDR3 is CASSLGRALLHQPQHF. The CDR3 DNA is TGTGCCAGCAGCTTAGGGAGGGCCCTCCTACATCAGCCCCAGCATTTT. Looking up the rest from reference TRBV11-1 and TRBJ1-5 gives the full variable domain: EAEVAQSPRYKITEKSQAVAFWCDPISGHATLYWYRQILGQGPELLVQFQDESVVDDSQLPKDRFSAERLKGVDSTLKIQPAELGDSAMYLCASSLGRALLHQPQHFGDGTRLSIL.

The chain is built from TRBV7-9 and TRBJ1-3; 10 nucleotides align to TRBD1. CDR1 SEHNR and CDR2 FQNEAQ come from the germline V gene (reference sequence). The junction had 0 bases not matched to a gene; V was cut back by 3 bases and J by 1 base. This CDR3 contains 15 residues. CDR3 protein: CASSLGQGSGNTIYF. In DNA form, the CDR3 reads TGTGCCAGCAGCTTGGGACAGGGGTCTGGAAACACCATATATTTT. Complete variable domain (other parts from reference TRBV7-9 and TRBJ1-3): DTGVSQNPRHKITKRGQNVTFRCDPISEHNRLYWYRQTLGQGPEFLTYFQNEAQLEKSRLLSDRFSAERPKGSFSTLEIQRTEQGDSAMYLCASSLGQGSGNTIYFGEGSWLTVV.

The J gene is TRBJ2-7, the V gene TRBV5-1; TRBD1 aligns across 8 bases. This CDR3 is 13 amino acids long. From germline, CDR1 is SGHRS and CDR2 YFSETQ. J lost 4 bases, V lost 4 bases, and 4 bases had no gene match. CDR3 sequence: CASSEDREYEQYF. CDR3 coding DNA: TGCGCCAGCAGCGAGGACAGGGAGTACGAGCAGTACTTC.

V gene TRBV13 combines with J gene TRBJ1-4, with TRBD1 matching 9 bases. The V gene end was trimmed by 6 bases and the J gene end by 8 bases; junction bases not matched to a gene: 7. This CDR3 region has 14 residues. Germline V CDR1 and CDR2: PRHDT, FYEKMQ (reference sequence). CDR3 sequence: CASRKQGAREKLFF. The CDR3 DNA sequence: TGTGCCAGCAGGAAACAGGGGGCTAGGGAAAAACTGTTTTTT. The complete variable domain, with remaining parts taken from reference TRBV13 and TRBJ1-4, reads AAGVIQSPRHLIKEKRETATLKCYPIPRHDTVYWYQQGPGQDPQFLISFYEKMQSDKGSIPDRFSAQQFSDYHSELNMSSLELGDSALYFCASRKQGAREKLFFGSGTQLSVL.

The chain is built from TRBV5-6 and TRBJ2-1, with 8 bases identical to TRBD1. Germline CDR1 is SGHDT and CDR2 is YYEEEE. The CDR3 has 15 residues. V trimming: 2 bases; J trimming: 6 bases; junction bases outside the gene matches: 7. CDR3 DNA sequence: TGTGCCAGCAGCTTACGACAGGGGCTTTTCAATGAGCAGTTCTTC. Translated: CASSLRQGLFNEQFF.

The chain combines TRBV4-1 with TRBJ2-6; weak D call: TRBD1 (6 bases). V was clipped by 1 base and J by 1 base, with 14 bases between them. This CDR3 is 18 amino acids long. The V gene's germline CDR1 is MGHRA and CDR2 YSYEKL. The CDR3 here is CASSQGGRGKSGANVLTF. Here the CDR3 DNA reads TGCGCCAGCAGCCAAGGCGGCAGGGGAAAGTCTGGGGCCAACGTCCTGACTTTC.

The chain recombines TRBV19 with TRBJ2-2; weak D call: TRBD1 (5 bases). This CDR3 is built from 14 residues. Germline values: CDR1 LNHDA, CDR2 SQIVND (reference sequence). V lost 3 bases to trimming and J lost 8 bases, with 13 bases between them. The CDR3 loop is CASSISQGRGELFF. DNA for the CDR3: TGTGCCAGTAGTATCAGCCAGGGTAGAGGGGAGCTGTTTTTT.

The chain joins TRBV6-5 to TRBJ1-5; D is ambiguous. CDR1 is MNHEY and CDR2 is SVGAGI in the germline V gene. V was cut by 4 bases and J by 3 bases, with 7 bases left in between. The CDR3 length is 13 residues. CDR3: CASSFQNNQPQHF. The CDR3 nucleotides are TGTGCCAGCAGTTTTCAGAACAATCAGCCCCAGCATTTT.

The J gene is TRBJ2-5, the V gene TRBV28; D remains ambiguous. The germline gives CDR1 MDHEN, CDR2 SYDVKM. V was clipped by 3 bases and J by 1 base, with 9 bases between them. CDR3 size: 14 residues. The CDR3 nucleotides are TGTGCCAGCAGTTTTCTCTCCAGCCAAGAGACCCAGTACTTC. Translating gives CASSFLSSQETQYF. Full variable domain (remainder filled in from reference TRBV28 and TRBJ2-5): DVKVTQSSRYLVKRTGEKVFLECVQDMDHENMFWYRQDPGLGLRLIYFSYDVKMKEKGDIPEGYSVSREKKERFSLILESASTNQTSMYLCASSFLSSQETQYFGPGTRLLVL.

The gene calls are TRBV4-2 and TRBJ1-2, with 7 nucleotides matching TRBD1. Germline CDR1 LGHNA, CDR2 YNFKEQ. This CDR3 has 15 residues. The J segment lost 6 bases and the V segment lost 1 base, leaving 8 bases of the junction unmatched. CDR3 loop: CASSQAVTGNDGYTF. The CDR3 region has the DNA TGTGCCAGCAGCCAAGCCGTGACAGGGAACGATGGCTACACCTTC.

The chain employs TRBV19 and TRBJ1-5; D uncertain. Germline values: CDR1 LNHDA, CDR2 SQIVND (reference sequence). The CDR3 is 13 residues long. The V end lost 1 base, the J end lost 5 bases, and 6 bases lay between the germline ends. The CDR3, as DNA: TGTGCCAGTAGTATAGCGAGGGATCAGCCCCAGCATTTT. Protein product: CASSIARDQPQHF.

The J gene is TRBJ1-2, the V gene TRBV13; the D gene is possibly TRBD1 (6 bases). From germline, CDR1 is PRHDT and CDR2 FYEKMQ (reference sequence). V lost 5 bases, J lost 4 bases, and 11 bases lay in between. The length of the CDR3 is 13 residues. DNA of the CDR3: TGTGCCAGCAGCGGCGGGGGCGGCTATGGCTACACCTTC. This encodes CASSGGGGYGYTF.

The sample holds one count of this clone. The genes are TRBV5-1 and TRBJ1-1; D remains unclear. Germline-derived CDR1 and CDR2 are SGHRS and YFSETQ. This CDR3 is 15 amino acids long. Deletions cut 0 bases from V and 0 bases from J, with 9 bases between. CDR3: CASSLVSRMNTEAFF. In nucleotides, the CDR3 is TGCGCCAGCAGCTTGGTGAGCCGTATGAACACTGAAGCTTTCTTT.